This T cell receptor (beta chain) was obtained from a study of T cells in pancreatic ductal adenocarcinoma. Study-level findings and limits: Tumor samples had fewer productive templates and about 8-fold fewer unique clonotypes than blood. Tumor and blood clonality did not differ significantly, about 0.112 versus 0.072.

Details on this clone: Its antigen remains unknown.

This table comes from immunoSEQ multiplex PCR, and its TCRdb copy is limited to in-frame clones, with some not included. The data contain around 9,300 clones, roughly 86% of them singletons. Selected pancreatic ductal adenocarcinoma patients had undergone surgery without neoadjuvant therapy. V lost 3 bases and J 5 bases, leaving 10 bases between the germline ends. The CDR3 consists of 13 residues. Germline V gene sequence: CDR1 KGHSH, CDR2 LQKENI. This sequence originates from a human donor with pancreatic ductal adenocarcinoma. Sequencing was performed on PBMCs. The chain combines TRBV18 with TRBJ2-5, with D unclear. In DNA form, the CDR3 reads TGTGCCAGCTCACCGGCCTCTGGCGAGACCCAGTACTTC. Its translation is CASSPASGETQYF. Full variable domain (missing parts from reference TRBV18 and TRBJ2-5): NAGVMQNPRHLVRRRGQEARLRCSPMKGHSHVYWYRQLPEEGLKFMVYLQKENIIDESGMPKERFSAEFPKEGPSILRIQQVVRGDSAAYFCASSPASGETQYFGPGTRLLVL.